Listed below are T cell receptor beta chains from one sample, sequenced in a study of graft-versus-host responses after intestinal transplantation. Using immunoSEQ multiplex PCR, the repertoire was profiled, and TCRdb retains in-frame clones only, with some absent. The profile shows under 150,000 clones, about 95% of them singletons. Their cognate antigens are unknown. The sample was unstimulated CD8+ T cells sorted from spleen or lymph node cells, taken before intestinal transplant. The receptors were sampled from a human donor who received an intestinal transplant. CDR3s include the opening cysteine and the closing phenylalanine or tryptophan. The order of the fields is V gene, J gene, clone size, D gene, CDR3 protein, CDR3 DNA. A D gene is named only where the DNA matches it firmly. The listing skips clone size in some rows; elsewhere it reads once, few, many or a size class.

TRBV9,TRBJ2-7,.,TRBD2,CASSAGGEAYEQYF,TGTGCCAGCAGCGCTGGGGGGGAGGCCTACGAGCAGTACTTC
TRBV10-2,TRBJ2-1,.,.,CASSLAGWDEQFF,TGCGCCAGCAGTCTCGCGGGGTGGGATGAGCAGTTCTTC
TRBV27,TRBJ2-7,.,TRBD2,CASSQSGSYEQYF,TGTGCCAGCAGCCAAAGCGGGAGTTACGAGCAGTACTTC
TRBV4-1,TRBJ2-5,.,TRBD2,CASSRPGLAGEVAWVLQETQYF,TGCGCCAGCAGCCGACCGGGACTAGCGGGAGAGGTAGCTTGGGTTCTTCAAGAGACCCAGTACTTC
TRBV4-3,TRBJ1-2,.,.,CASSQDGGNYGYTF,TGCGCCAGCAGCCAAGATGGCGGGAACTATGGCTACACCTTC
TRBV28,TRBJ2-7,.,TRBD1,CASSLPKGTVIYYEQYF,TGTGCCAGCAGTTTACCCAAAGGGACAGTAATTTACTACGAGCAGTACTTC
TRBV4-1,TRBJ1-1,once,.,CASSQVGEEAFF,TGCGCCAGCAGCCAAGTTGGAGAGGAAGCTTTCTTT
TRBV27,TRBJ2-3,.,TRBD2,CASSLSIAGTYTDTQYF,TGTGCCAGCAGTTTATCGATAGCGGGGACTTACACAGATACGCAGTATTTT
TRBV9,TRBJ2-3,.,.,CASSALTQDTQYF,TGTGCCAGCAGCGCACTGACACAAGATACGCAGTATTTT
TRBV13,TRBJ2-7,.,.,CASSLGTRLPEQYF,TGTGCCAGCAGCTTAGGGACACGGCTTCCCGAGCAGTACTTC
TRBV6-1,TRBJ1-2,once,.,CASSDIGLFYGYTF,TGTGCCAGCAGTGACATCGGACTGTTCTATGGCTACACCTTC
TRBV6-5,TRBJ2-1,.,.,CASSHLSYNEQFF,TGTGCCAGCAGTCATTTATCCTACAATGAGCAGTTCTTC
TRBV5-3,TRBJ1-4,.,.,CARSPPHSGTSNEKLFF,TGTGCCAGAAGCCCACCTCATTCCGGGACCTCTAATGAAAAACTGTTTTTT
TRBV4-1,TRBJ1-2,.,TRBD1,CASSRFGQGLYGYTF,TGCGCCAGCAGCCGATTCGGACAGGGCCTCTATGGCTACACCTTC
TRBV27,TRBJ1-5,once,.,CARGGGRYQPQHF,TGTGCCAGAGGGGGGGGCCGGTATCAGCCCCAGCATTTT
TRBV14,TRBJ2-7,.,TRBD1,CASSLTGNRGFVGALSYEQYF,TGTGCCAGCAGCCTCACCGGGAACAGGGGCTTCGTCGGGGCCCTCTCCTACGAGCAGTACTTC
TRBV27,TRBJ1-1,.,.,CASSLRRDKAEAFF,TGTGCCAGCAGTTTGAGGAGGGATAAGGCTGAAGCTTTCTTT
TRBV5-1,TRBJ2-5,.,TRBD2,CASSTGLAGGYQETQYF,TGCGCCAGCAGCACGGGACTAGCGGGGGGGTACCAAGAGACCCAGTACTTC
TRBV4-1,TRBJ1-3,.,.,CASSQGEGTGNTIYF,TGCGCCAGCAGCCAAGGGGAGGGGACTGGAAACACCATATATTTT
TRBV28,TRBJ1-2,.,.,CASSLFPRSYGYTF,TGTGCCAGCAGTTTGTTCCCGAGGAGCTATGGCTACACCTTC
TRBV19,TRBJ2-1,.,TRBD2,CASSIDNEETSGVDEQFF,TGTGCCAGTAGTATAGACAATGAGGAGACTAGCGGGGTGGATGAGCAGTTCTTC
TRBV18,TRBJ2-7,.,.,CASSLEVHNAAYEQYF,TGTGCCAGCTCACTGGAGGTACACAACGCCGCCTACGAGCAGTACTTC
TRBV30,TRBJ1-5,.,.,CAWSVKWGNQPQHF,TGTGCCTGGAGTGTAAAATGGGGAAATCAGCCCCAGCATTTT
TRBV19,TRBJ2-7,.,.,CASRGTPTYEQYF,TGTGCCAGTAGGGGGACCCCTACCTACGAGCAGTACTTC
TRBV27,TRBJ2-7,.,TRBD1,CASSYDRVSYEQYF,TGTGCCAGCAGTTACGACAGGGTATCCTACGAGCAGTACTTC
TRBV4-3,TRBJ2-7,.,.,CASSQAVRISYEQYF,TGCGCCAGCAGCCAAGCCGTGCGGATCTCCTACGAGCAGTACTTC
TRBV9,TRBJ2-3,.,.,CASSVQPLTDTQYF,TGTGCCAGCAGCGTCCAACCCCTCACAGATACGCAGTATTTT
TRBV9,TRBJ1-2,once,TRBD1,CASSSRDRLNYGYTF,TGTGCCAGCAGCTCCCGGGACAGGCTAAACTATGGCTACACCTTC
TRBV9,TRBJ2-1,once,TRBD2,CASSPGLSGYNEQFF,TGTGCCAGCAGCCCGGGACTATCGGGATACAATGAGCAGTTCTTC
TRBV27,TRBJ2-5,.,TRBD2,CASSLSTGGETQYF,TGTGCCAGCAGTTTATCTACCGGGGGGGAGACCCAGTACTTC
TRBV29-1,TRBJ2-1,.,TRBD2,CSVRALSGGVPRDEQFF,TGCAGCGTTCGTGCCCTGTCTGGGGGGGTTCCCAGAGATGAGCAGTTCTTC
TRBV4-1,TRBJ2-3,.,TRBD1,CASSQVRTGEDGDTQYF,TGCGCCAGCAGCCAAGTTAGGACAGGAGAGGATGGGGATACGCAGTATTTT
TRBV19,TRBJ1-4,once,.,CASSIRSSGSEKLFF,TGTGCCAGTAGTATAAGGTCAAGTGGGAGTGAAAAACTGTTTTTT
TRBV5-1,TRBJ2-7,.,TRBD1,CASSPGTGSSYEQYF,TGCGCCAGCAGCCCTGGGACAGGCAGCTCCTACGAGCAGTACTTC
TRBV27,TRBJ2-1,.,.,CASIPLGQRMSSYNEQFF,TGTGCCAGCATCCCGCTGGGTCAGCGGATGAGCTCCTACAATGAGCAGTTCTTC
TRBV5-1,TRBJ2-3,.,.,CASSQRRGGDTQYF,TGCGCCAGCAGCCAACGCAGGGGAGGGGATACGCAGTATTTT
TRBV6-5,TRBJ2-7,.,.,CASTPPGYYEQYF,TGTGCCAGCACCCCCCCAGGGTACTACGAGCAGTACTTC
TRBV19,TRBJ1-5,.,.,CASSIGGGQPQHF,TGTGCCAGTAGTATAGGGGGAGGCCAGCCCCAGCATTTT
TRBV15,TRBJ2-7,.,.,CATRPGTQSYEQYF,TGTGCCACCAGGCCCGGGACTCAATCCTACGAGCAGTACTTC
TRBV9,TRBJ2-7,.,TRBD2,CASSVRLAGGSYEQYF,TGTGCCAGCAGCGTCCGACTAGCGGGAGGGTCCTACGAGCAGTACTTC
TRBV4-3,TRBJ2-1,.,.,CASSQDWRDEQFF,TGCGCCAGCAGCCAAGATTGGCGAGATGAGCAGTTCTTC
TRBV28,TRBJ2-5,once,.,CATHLGRTQYF,TGTGCCACGCACCTTGGACGGACCCAGTACTTC
TRBV28,TRBJ1-4,.,.,CASSLGGINEKLFF,TGTGCCAGCAGTTTGGGAGGGATTAATGAAAAACTGTTTTTT
TRBV7-9,TRBJ1-6,.,.,CASSPAGFYNSPLHF,TGTGCCAGCAGCCCGGCCGGGTTCTATAATTCACCCCTCCACTTT
TRBV4-1,TRBJ1-1,.,.,CASSQASGTEAFF,TGCGCCAGCAGCCAGGCCTCGGGCACTGAAGCTTTCTTT
TRBV10-1,TRBJ2-7,.,.,CASSESVRTDFYEQYF,TGCGCCAGCAGTGAGTCGGTAAGGACAGATTTCTACGAGCAGTACTTC
TRBV4-1,TRBJ2-5,once,TRBD2,CASSPGVLAGVGEETQYF,TGCGCCAGCAGCCCAGGGGTACTAGCGGGAGTTGGGGAGGAGACCCAGTACTTC
TRBV6-1,TRBJ2-7,.,.,CASSEGGEQYF,TGTGCCAGCAGTGAAGGCGGCGAGCAGTACTTC
TRBV9,TRBJ2-3,.,.,CASSVAQGGTDTQYF,TGTGCCAGCAGCGTAGCACAAGGGGGCACAGATACGCAGTATTTT
TRBV6-5,TRBJ1-5,.,.,CASSWGNSNQPQHF,TGTGCCAGCAGTTGGGGAAATAGCAATCAGCCTCAGCATTTT
TRBV9,TRBJ2-7,.,.,CASSAHDRPSYEQYF,TGTGCCAGCAGCGCGCACGACAGGCCCTCCTACGAGCAGTACTTC
TRBV7-9,TRBJ1-1,once,.,CAGSFSDRAWGAFF,TGTGCCGGCAGCTTTTCCGACAGAGCCTGGGGAGCTTTCTTT
TRBV19,TRBJ2-1,.,.,CASRKISDVSYNEQFF,TGTGCCAGTAGGAAGATCTCGGACGTTTCCTACAATGAGCAGTTCTTC
TRBV7-8,TRBJ2-1,.,.,CASSETDTSYNEQFF,TGTGCCAGCAGCGAGACGGATACCTCCTACAATGAGCAGTTCTTC
TRBV2,TRBJ2-6,.,TRBD1,CASKGQGELGANVLTF,TGTGCCAGCAAGGGACAGGGGGAACTGGGGGCCAACGTCCTGACTTTC
TRBV27,TRBJ2-7,.,.,CASSYSPRGVSYEQYF,TGTGCCAGCAGTTACTCCCCCAGGGGGGTCTCCTACGAGCAGTACTTC
TRBV28,TRBJ1-5,.,.,CASSFDSNQPQHF,TGTGCCAGCAGTTTTGATAGCAATCAGCCCCAGCATTTT
TRBV27,TRBJ2-1,.,TRBD2,CASSPSGAYNEQFF,TGTGCCAGCAGTCCTAGCGGGGCCTACAATGAGCAGTTCTTC